One T cell receptor (beta chain) is described in this entry. This clonotype was counted ten times or more. Its specific antigen is unknown. The record has no base qualities; no much larger clone is one base away. The data were taken from a study of neurological immune-mediated disorders (dated by TCRdb to the late 2010s). Background on the whole study: The study compared peripheral blood TCR-beta repertoires of HTLV-I-associated myelopathy (HAM/TSP) patients, multiple sclerosis patients and healthy controls using UMI-based sequencing. Technical triplicate libraries were sequenced to precisely calculate the variability in frequency of each individual clone. The 106 TCR-beta libraries covered PBMC samples along with longitudinal samples, technical triplicates, and paired sorted CD4+ and CD8+ T-cell subsets. Of the approximately 68 subjects in the cohort, around 15 were HAM/TSP patients, about 34 were multiple sclerosis patients, and around 20 were healthy controls.

What the research found in general, with its limitations: Expanded clones from different subjects shared no identical CDR3 amino acid sequences, which suggests that TCR-beta repertoires were private in all groups. TCR clonal expansion was highest in HAM/TSP patients and lowest in MS patients, with MS patients falling below even healthy controls.

cDNA was synthesized by template-switch 5'RACE using a primer carrying a 10-nucleotide random unique molecular identifier by which each TCR transcript was tagged. Every sequencing run covered 15-18 subjects and yielded more than 160 million TCR-beta sequences. The RNeasy kit was used to extract total RNA. The KAPA Real-time Library Amplification kit was used to amplify TCR-beta VDJ regions with primers for the TCR constant region and the 5'RACE anchor. Sample indexes and Illumina adaptors were added in a first PCR, and a second PCR then increased library yield. After Ampure bead purification, the TCR product of roughly 650 bp was size-selected on a 2% E-gel SizeSelection system. Library quality was checked on a Bioanalyzer, concentration was measured with Qubit, and libraries were quantified with the Kapa Library Quantification kit before pooling. An Illumina HiSeq 2500 was used to sequence the libraries paired-end at 2 x 150 bp. To increase sequence diversity, roughly 24-31% phiX was spiked into each library pool. The authors' analysis ran thus. Quality-filtered reads were processed with the UMI-based MiGEC pipeline, which removed over 90% of raw TCR sequences during error correction. IMGT germline references were used for alignment of VDJ genes, and clonotypes were defined by a unique CDR3 amino acid sequence together with V-J genes. Clonal expansion, Shannon diversity, and CDR3 relatedness (CalcPairwiseDistances, ClusterSamples) were evaluated with VDJtools, and phylogenetic trees were built with CLCbio workbench. Using coefficient-of-variation modelling across technical triplicates, the study counted a clone as expanded if it had at least 8 unique UMIs. TCRdb passed the public sequencing reads through fastp at Q25 and MiXCR, retaining productive beta sequences. Rows are combined by CDR3 protein, so each entry shows the most common genes and DNA. TCRdb, not the authors, supplied the V and J calls. The sample records about 44,000 distinct CDR3 sequences, roughly a fifth of which are singletons. About 4.5% of the sample goes to the ten largest clones.

In light of the paper, this sample's time point label describes: technical triplicate 3. Unsorted PBMC libraries were generated from 2 million PBMCs stored in RNAlater at -80 °C until RNA extraction. Peripheral blood was subjected to Ficoll-Hypaque density gradient centrifugation to isolate PBMCs, which were then cryopreserved in liquid nitrogen. The CDR3 sequence holds 14 residues, the cysteine and phenylalanine included. Left in the record is the CDR3 DNA by itself, 42 bases read in frame from the first base. The germline ends are 17 bases apart after V is trimmed by 5 bases and J by 8 bases. The germline V gene gives CDR1 as SGHRS and CDR2 as YFSETQ.

Sequencing was done on a sample of PBMCs. This sequence was found in a man between 60 and 70 years old with HTLV-1-associated myelopathy (HAM/TSP). The chain couples TRBV5-1 to TRBJ2-4, with a tentative D gene TRBD1 over 6 matching bases. The CDR3 here reads CASRGTGSSDIQYF. In nucleotides, the sequence is TGCGCCAGCAGGGGAACAGGGAGCTCCGACATTCAGTACTTC.